The present T cell receptor (beta chain) was sequenced within a study of T cells in Graves' hyperthyroidism and ophthalmopathy. Study context: Peripheral blood was obtained at initial diagnosis, preceding any treatment.

It was RNA transcripts that yielded the amplified TCR beta CDR3 regions. With the HTBI primer set, the TCR CDR3 went through a first round of RT-PCR. TCRdb used MiXCR to reprocess the multiplex PCR reads, holding one entry per CDR3 protein. The sample holds some 250,000 distinct CDR3 sequences, roughly 15% seen once. This clonotype was picked up a small number of times. Antigen: not known. General observations from the study: Model predictions of ophthalmopathy came a median about six months before onset.

PBMCs came from more than 8.5 ml fresh peripheral blood. The specimen sequenced was blood. The TCR sequence derives from a woman in her forties with Graves' hyperthyroidism that later progressed to Graves' ophthalmopathy.

The CDR3 nucleotides are TGCGCCAGCAGCAGGAGCCCGGGACAGGGCTATGGCTACACCTTC. Its translation is CASSRSPGQGYGYTF. This chain joins TRBV5-1 and TRBJ1-2; 9 bases fit TRBD1. The CDR3 is made up of 15 amino acids. Trimming removed 4 bases from V and 4 bases from J; junction bases left unmatched: 8. Germline V gene lookup returns CDR1 SGHRS and CDR2 YFSETQ.